A single sample gave rise to the 26 T cell receptor beta chains below, sequenced in a study of identical twins. TCRdb recomputed calls from the 5' RACE reads with MiXCR, one row per CDR3 protein. In the table there are approximately 210,000 distinct CDR3 sequences, 5.5% to 7.5% of which are singletons. The sample was also linked to a second study, of T cells expressing NK-cell markers.

Sequences were obtained from CD8+ T cells sorted from blood. The receptors were sampled from a woman aged 18-35 years in good health.

This clonotype was observed a handful of times. CDR3 nucleotide sequence: TGTGCCAGCAGCGTAGATTACAGCGGACAGGGATGGGGCTACACCTTC. It encodes CASSVDYSGQGWGYTF. This chain uses TRBV9 with TRBJ1-2; 8 bases align to TRBD1. Germline V gives CDR1 SGDLS, CDR2 YYNGEE. The CDR3 is made up of 16 amino acids. V dropped 0 bases and J dropped 8; count of bases not matched to a gene: 12.

Only a few counts were recorded for this clonotype. This rearrangement joins TRBV3-1 to TRBJ2-5; possible D gene TRBD2, 5 bases. The length of the CDR3 is 16 residues. CDR1 is LGHDT, CDR2 YNNKEL, per germline (reference sequence). Between the trimmed V and J ends, which lost 4 bases and 1 base, there was a span of 16 bases. The CDR3 region is CASSRPSGSLQETQYF. DNA of the CDR3: TGTGCCAGCAGCCGGCCGTCGGGGAGCCTCCAAGAGACCCAGTACTTC.

This clonotype was seen at least ten times. The rearrangement links TRBV9 to TRBJ2-7; tentative D call: TRBD2 (6 bases). Germline V lookup: CDR1 SGDLS, CDR2 YYNGEE. CDR3 length: 14 residues. The germline V and J ends were trimmed by 2 bases and 2 bases, with 11 bases remaining between them. The CDR3 DNA follows: TGTGCCAGCAGCGTGGGTGGAGGGGCCTACGAGCAGTACTTC. This gives the protein CASSVGGGAYEQYF.

This clonotype appeared a few times. V gene TRBV5-1 combines with J gene TRBJ2-5, with a possible D match to TRBD1 (5 bases). The CDR3 runs to 15 residues. V lost 4 bases to trimming and J lost 1 base, with 14 bases between them. Germline V CDR1 and CDR2: SGHRS, YFSETQ. CDR3 sequence reads: CASSLGLGVQETQYF. CDR3 nucleotide sequence: TGCGCCAGCAGCCTGGGGCTAGGAGTCCAAGAGACCCAGTACTTC.

In its sample, this clonotype was seen a few times. The chain has TRBV13 and TRBJ2-1, with 9 bases lining up with TRBD1. The CDR3 covers 15 residues. Trimming took 0 bases from V and 6 from J; bases not matched to a gene: 3. Germline assignment: CDR1 PRHDT and CDR2 FYEKMQ (reference sequence). In nucleotides, the CDR3 is TGTGCCAGCAGCTTAGGGACAGGGGGAATCAATGAGCAGTTCTTC. This translates into CASSLGTGGINEQFF.

Worth noting for this clonotype: A much bigger clone sits one base away, suggesting this may be a read error. The chain couples TRBV7-8 to TRBJ2-1; D is undetermined. The CDR3 has 12 residues. V shed 8 bases and J shed 8 bases, with 13 bases lying between them. Germline loops: CDR1 SGHVS, CDR2 FQNEAQ. The CDR3 coding sequence is TGTGCCAGCTACCATGGTGGCGATGAGCAGTTCTTC. Translation gives CASYHGGDEQFF.

This clonotype has a handful of counts. The rearrangement links TRBV13 to TRBJ2-6; the match to TRBD1 covers 10 bases. The CDR3 extends over 17 amino acids. The junction had 5 bases not matched to a gene; V was cut back by 3 bases and J by 3 bases. CDR1 PRHDT and CDR2 FYEKMQ come from the germline V gene (reference sequence). Written as DNA, the CDR3 is TGTGCCAGCAGCTTCGGGACAGGGGAAGGTGGGGCCAACGTCCTGACTTTC. This encodes CASSFGTGEGGANVLTF.

This clonotype has more than one count but fewer than ten. This chain links TRBV6-2 or TRBV6-3 with TRBJ2-5; 12 bases are a match to TRBD2. The germline gives CDR1 MNHEY, CDR2 SVGEGT. With V trimmed by 1 base and J by 7 bases, 1 base remained unmatched. There are 14 residues in the CDR3. For the CDR3, the DNA is TGTGCCAGCAGTTACTTGACTAGCGGGGGGACCCAGTACTTC. Amino acid sequence: CASSYLTSGGTQYF.

This rearrangement joins TRBV7-2 to TRBJ2-1, with a possible D match to TRBD1 (5 bases). V dropped 1 base and J dropped 10 bases, with 11 bases sitting between them. This CDR3 spans 13 amino acids. Germline-derived CDR1 and CDR2 are SGHTA and FQGNSA. DNA of the CDR3: TGTGCCAGCAGCTTAGAGGGGCCATCCGAGCAGTTCTTC. Amino acid sequence: CASSLEGPSEQFF.

This clonotype was detected ten times or more. The J gene is TRBJ2-1, the V gene TRBV7-9; 12 bases map to TRBD1. Per the germline V gene, CDR1 is SEHNR and CDR2 is FQNEAQ (reference sequence). CDR3 length: 15 residues. The trim removed 3 bases at V and 7 bases at J, leaving 4 bases unmatched. CDR3 sequence reads: CASSLGQGAKNEQFF. In DNA form, the CDR3 reads TGTGCCAGCAGCTTGGGACAGGGGGCTAAAAATGAGCAGTTCTTC. Filled out from reference TRBV7-9 and TRBJ2-1, the complete variable domain reads DTGVSQNPRHKITKRGQNVTFRCDPISEHNRLYWYRQTLGQGPEFLTYFQNEAQLEKSRLLSDRFSAERPKGSFSTLEIQRTEQGDSAMYLCASSLGQGAKNEQFFGPGTRLTVL.

V is TRBV7-2 and J is TRBJ2-7; D gene uncertain. V was shortened by 1 base and J by 6 bases, with 10 bases between the two germline ends. The germline gives CDR1 SGHTA, CDR2 FQGNSA. The CDR3 runs to 13 residues. The CDR3 loop reads CASSLETLGEQYF. DNA of the CDR3: TGTGCCAGCAGCTTAGAAACCCTCGGCGAGCAGTACTTC.

This clonotype has just a few counts. The chain combines TRBV4-3 with TRBJ2-7; 8 nucleotides line up with TRBD2. With 0 bases clipped from V and 1 base from J, the junction kept 2 bases outside the gene matches. Germline CDR1 LGHNA, CDR2 YSLEER. The CDR3 runs to 15 residues. CDR3 loop: CASSQDLAGSYEQYF. CDR3 nucleotides: TGCGCCAGCAGCCAAGACCTAGCGGGTTCCTACGAGCAGTACTTC.

This clonotype was found many times. V usage is TRBV7-8 and J usage is TRBJ2-1; D perhaps matches TRBD2 (5 bases). V lost 5 bases, J lost 7 bases, and 15 bases lay in between. Germline V gene data show CDR1 as SGHVS and CDR2 as FQNEAQ. The CDR3 is 14 residues long. In DNA, the CDR3 is TGTGCCAGCAGCCCCGGGGAGAGGCCAAATGAGCAGTTCTTC. Amino acid sequence: CASSPGERPNEQFF.

This clonotype was seen ten or more times. V gene TRBV19 combines with J gene TRBJ1-5; the D gene is possibly TRBD1 (5 bases). CDR3 length equals 15 residues. Germline CDR1 is LNHDA and CDR2 is SQIVND (reference sequence). Trimming stripped 3 bases from V and 4 bases from J, with 13 bases between. The CDR3 sequence is CASSIGTSSNQPQHF. In DNA form, the CDR3 reads TGTGCCAGTAGTATTGGGACTTCATCTAATCAGCCCCAGCATTTT.

This clonotype has a handful of counts. V is TRBV4-2 and J is TRBJ1-3; unclear D gene. Deletions cut 8 bases from V and 0 bases from J, with 8 bases between. Germline CDR1 LGHNA, CDR2 YNFKEQ. The CDR3 loop spans 13 amino acids. The CDR3 sequence: CASLDLSGNTIYF. CDR3 sequence (DNA): TGTGCCAGCCTGGATCTCTCTGGAAACACCATATATTTT.

About this clonotype: A junction boundary mismatches the germline segment, possibly from a read error. This chain connects TRBV7-9 to TRBJ2-5, with unresolved D. The CDR3 covers 11 residues. CDR1 is SEHNR and CDR2 is FQNEAQ in the germline V gene (reference sequence). The CDR3 loop is CAGSTPATQYF. Written as DNA, the CDR3 is TGTGCCGGCAGCACCCCGGCGACCCAGTACTTC.

This clonotype has a count of ten or more. The rearrangement joins TRBV12-3 or TRBV12-4 to TRBJ2-3, with a possible D match to TRBD2 (5 bases). Trimming removed 9 bases at V and 6 bases at J, with 13 bases between. This CDR3 region has 12 residues. The CDR3 sequence: CASNPPGDTQYF. Written as DNA, the CDR3 is TGTGCCAGTAACCCGCCGGGGGATACGCAGTATTTT.

This clonotype came up a few times. The chain combines TRBV9 with TRBJ2-3; D is perhaps TRBD2 (6 bases). CDR1 is SGDLS, CDR2 YYNGEE, per germline. V was trimmed by 4 bases and J by 0 bases, leaving 18 bases between them. CDR3 size: 17 residues. The CDR3 DNA reads as TGTGCCAGCAGCACCGCCGGGACGACTAGAAGCACAGATACGCAGTATTTT. Its protein is CASSTAGTTRSTDTQYF.

The chain carries TRBV7-9 and TRBJ2-7; D is perhaps TRBD2 (6 bases). V lost 5 bases and J 2 bases, leaving 16 bases between the germline ends. This CDR3 comprises 15 residues. The germline V gene encodes CDR1 SEHNR and CDR2 FQNEAQ (reference sequence). The CDR3 reads CASSLDGSSTYEQYF. In nucleotides, the CDR3 is TGTGCCAGCAGCCTAGACGGGAGTTCGACCTACGAGCAGTACTTC.

The CDR3 coding sequence is TGTGCCAGCAGTTTACGCAGGGGTGGCACTGAAGCTTTCTTT. Its translation is CASSLRRGGTEAFF. The V and J genes are TRBV12-3 or TRBV12-4 and TRBJ1-1; maybe TRBD1 (6 bases). V lost 2 bases, J lost 4 bases, and 11 bases lay in between. This CDR3 comprises 14 residues.

In its sample, this clonotype was seen a few times. The chain uses TRBV15 and TRBJ1-1, with a possible D match to TRBD1 (6 bases). The CDR3 extends over 14 amino acids. Germline CDR1 reads LNHNV; CDR2 reads YYDKDF (reference sequence). V gave up 0 bases and J gave up 1 base, with 6 bases separating them. The CDR3 loop is CATSREGGNTEAFF. The CDR3 DNA reads as TGTGCCACCAGCAGAGAAGGGGGGAACACTGAAGCTTTCTTT.

This clonotype was detected only a few times. This chain uses TRBV5-1 with TRBJ1-5; D is unresolved. Trimming stripped 1 base from V and 2 bases from J, with 4 bases between. CDR1 and CDR2 (germline): SGHRS, YFSETQ. The CDR3 length is 13 residues. The chain's CDR3 is CASSLNGNQPQHF. The CDR3 nucleotides read TGCGCCAGCAGCTTGAACGGCAATCAGCCCCAGCATTTT.

This clonotype has a count of ten or more. V gene TRBV12-3 or TRBV12-4 combines with J gene TRBJ2-7, with 11 nucleotides matching TRBD2. Trimming cost V 8 bases and J 3 bases; bases outside gene matches: 9. This CDR3 is 15 amino acids long. CDR3 DNA: TGTGCCAGCGGGCCCCTAGCGGGAGGCCTCTACGAGCAGTACTTC. Translating it yields CASGPLAGGLYEQYF.

This clonotype was seen ten or more times. The gene calls are TRBV9 and TRBJ1-3; D unresolved. The V end was cut by 0 bases, the J end by 1 base, with 8 bases between. Looked up from germline, CDR1 is SGDLS and CDR2 is YYNGEE. There are 15 residues in the CDR3. CDR3 DNA sequence: TGTGCCAGCAGCGTAGGTTCGGCTTCTGGAAACACCATATATTTT. Translated, it gives CASSVGSASGNTIYF.

This clonotype was seen more than once but under ten times. This rearrangement joins TRBV4-3 to TRBJ2-1; tentative D call: TRBD1 (6 bases). This CDR3 is 14 amino acids long. The V gene's germline CDR1 is LGHNA and CDR2 YSLEER. Trimming cost V 3 bases and J 8 bases, with 14 bases left between them. The CDR3 is CASSHPSQGHEQFF. Here the CDR3 DNA reads TGCGCCAGCAGCCACCCCAGCCAGGGGCATGAGCAGTTCTTC.

The chain carries TRBV30 and TRBJ2-3, with D unclear. The V end lost 4 bases, the J end lost 0 bases, and 17 bases lay between the germline ends. Per the germline V gene, CDR1 is GTSNPN and CDR2 is SVGIG (reference sequence). This CDR3 is built from 16 residues. The CDR3 loop reads CAWKGSAQHSTDTQYF. DNA of the CDR3: TGTGCCTGGAAGGGCAGCGCCCAACATAGCACAGATACGCAGTATTTT.